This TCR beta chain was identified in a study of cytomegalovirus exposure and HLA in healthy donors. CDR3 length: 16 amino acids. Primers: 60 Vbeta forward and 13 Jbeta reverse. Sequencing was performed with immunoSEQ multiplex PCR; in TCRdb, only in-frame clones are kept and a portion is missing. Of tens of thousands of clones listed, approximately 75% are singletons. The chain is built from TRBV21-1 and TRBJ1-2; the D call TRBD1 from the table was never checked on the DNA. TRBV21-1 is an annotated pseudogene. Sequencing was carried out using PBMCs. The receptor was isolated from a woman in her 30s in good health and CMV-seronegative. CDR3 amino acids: CASSSNIRDRVYGYTF. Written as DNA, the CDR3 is TGTGCCAGCAGCTCTAATATCCGGGACAGGGTCTATGGCTACACCTTC.